Reported below is one T cell receptor (beta chain). The CDR3 is 15 residues long. Germline V gene data show CDR1 as KGHSH and CDR2 as LQKENI. V trimming: 2 bases; J trimming: 6 bases; junction bases outside the gene matches: 7. Profiled with immunoSEQ multiplex PCR; TCRdb holds only in-frame clones, not every one. The top ten hold 1.9% of the sample, which has approximately 210,000 clones, about 88% seen once. These data belong to a study of blood T cell repertoires in COVID-19. The sequencing input was peripheral blood. The TCR comes from a man aged 35-49 years with active or convalescent COVID-19. The chain carries TRBV18 and TRBJ1-5; 7 bases are a match to TRBD1. The CDR3 is CASSPAGGKGQPQHF. As DNA, the CDR3 is TGTGCCAGCTCACCAGCAGGGGGAAAGGGTCAGCCCCAGCATTTT. The full variable domain, rest sourced from reference TRBV18 and TRBJ1-5, is NAGVMQNPRHLVRRRGQEARLRCSPMKGHSHVYWYRQLPEEGLKFMVYLQKENIIDESGMPKERFSAEFPKEGPSILRIQQVVRGDSAAYFCASSPAGGKGQPQHFGDGTRLSIL.